This TCR beta chain was sequenced during a study of PD-L1 blockade in urothelial cancer. The germline V and J ends were trimmed by 0 bases and 0 bases, with 8 bases remaining between them. Germline V gene data show CDR1 as LNHDA and CDR2 as SQIVND (reference sequence). CDR3 length equals 16 residues. Clones were read by immunoSEQ multiplex PCR, and TCRdb kept only the in-frame ones, dropping some. The sample includes 100,000 to 150,000 clones, about 82% seen only once; the top ten take approximately 2.4%. Stated time point: peripheral blood 6 weeks after treatment start. The sequence came from a man aged 50 to 59 with urothelial cancer. The rearrangement uses TRBV19 and TRBJ2-2; no reliable D call. The sample was PBMCs, taken around atezolizumab (anti-PD-L1) treatment. In DNA form, the CDR3 reads TGTGCCAGTAGTATAGACCTGCTATCGAACACCGGGGAGCTGTTTTTT. Its translation is CASSIDLLSNTGELFF.